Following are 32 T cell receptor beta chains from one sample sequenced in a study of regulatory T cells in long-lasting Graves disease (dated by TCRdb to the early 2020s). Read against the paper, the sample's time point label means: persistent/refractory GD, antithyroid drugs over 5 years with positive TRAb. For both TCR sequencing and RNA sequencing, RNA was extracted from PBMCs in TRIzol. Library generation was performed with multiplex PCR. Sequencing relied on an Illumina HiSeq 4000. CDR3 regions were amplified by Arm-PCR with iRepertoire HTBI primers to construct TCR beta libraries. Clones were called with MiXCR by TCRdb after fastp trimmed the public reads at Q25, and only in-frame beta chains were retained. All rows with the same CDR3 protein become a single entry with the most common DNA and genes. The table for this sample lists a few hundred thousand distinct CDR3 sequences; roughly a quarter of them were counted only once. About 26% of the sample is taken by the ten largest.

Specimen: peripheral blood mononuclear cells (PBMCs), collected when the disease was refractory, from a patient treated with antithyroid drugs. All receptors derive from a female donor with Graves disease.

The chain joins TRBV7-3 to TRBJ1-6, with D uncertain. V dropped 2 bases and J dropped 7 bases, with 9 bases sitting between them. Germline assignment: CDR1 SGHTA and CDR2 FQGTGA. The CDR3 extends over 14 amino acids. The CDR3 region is CASSLGLWNSPLHF. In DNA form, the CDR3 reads TGTGCCAGCAGCTTAGGCCTCTGGAATTCACCCCTCCACTTT.

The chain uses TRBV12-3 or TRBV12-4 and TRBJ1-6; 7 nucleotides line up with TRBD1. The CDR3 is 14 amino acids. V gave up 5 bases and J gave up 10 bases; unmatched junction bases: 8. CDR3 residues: CASSVTGDGSPLHF. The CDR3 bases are TGTGCCAGCAGTGTCACAGGGGATGGATCACCCCTCCACTTT.

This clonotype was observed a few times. DNA of the CDR3: TGTGCTAGTGGTTTGGTACATCGGGGGATCTTCAATCAGCCCCAGCATTTT. Protein sequence: CASGLVHRGIFNQPQHF. The rearrangement links TRBV12-5 to TRBJ1-5, with D tentatively TRBD1 (5 bases). V was trimmed by 0 bases and J by 3 bases, leaving 15 bases between them. CDR3 size: 17 residues. Germline V gives CDR1 LGHNT, CDR2 FRNRAP.

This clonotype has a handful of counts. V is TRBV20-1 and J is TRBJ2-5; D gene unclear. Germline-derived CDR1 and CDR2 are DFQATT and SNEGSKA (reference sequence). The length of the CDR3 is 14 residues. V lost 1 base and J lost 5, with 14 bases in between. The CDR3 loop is CSARGFLVAETQYF. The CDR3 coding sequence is TGCAGTGCTAGAGGCTTTCTAGTTGCGGAGACCCAGTACTTC.

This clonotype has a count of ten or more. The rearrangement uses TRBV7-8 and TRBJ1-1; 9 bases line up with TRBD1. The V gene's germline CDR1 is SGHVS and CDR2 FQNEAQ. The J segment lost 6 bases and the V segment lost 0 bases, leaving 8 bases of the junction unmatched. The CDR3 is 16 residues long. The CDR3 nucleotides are TGTGCCAGCAGCTTAGCCCTGGGACAGGGAGGCCCTGAAGCTTTCTTT. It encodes CASSLALGQGGPEAFF. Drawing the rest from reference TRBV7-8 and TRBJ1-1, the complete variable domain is GAGVSQSPRYKVAKRGQDVALRCDPISGHVSLFWYQQALGQGPEFLTYFQNEAQLDKSGLPSDRFFAERPEGSVSTLKIQRTQQEDSAVYLCASSLALGQGGPEAFFGQGTRLTVV.

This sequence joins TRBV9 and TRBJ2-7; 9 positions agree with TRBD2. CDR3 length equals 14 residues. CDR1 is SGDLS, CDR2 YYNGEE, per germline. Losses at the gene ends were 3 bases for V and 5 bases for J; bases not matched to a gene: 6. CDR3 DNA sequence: TGTGCCAGCAGCGAATTAGCGGGAGCTGACGAGCAGTACTTC. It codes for CASSELAGADEQYF.

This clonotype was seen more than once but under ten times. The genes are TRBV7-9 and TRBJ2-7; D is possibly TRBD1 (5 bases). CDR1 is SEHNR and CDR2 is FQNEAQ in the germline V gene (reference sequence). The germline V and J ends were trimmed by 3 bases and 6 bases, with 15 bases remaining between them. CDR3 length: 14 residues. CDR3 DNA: TGTGCCAGCAGCTTCAGAGCAGGGCTATCCGAGCAGTACTTC. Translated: CASSFRAGLSEQYF.

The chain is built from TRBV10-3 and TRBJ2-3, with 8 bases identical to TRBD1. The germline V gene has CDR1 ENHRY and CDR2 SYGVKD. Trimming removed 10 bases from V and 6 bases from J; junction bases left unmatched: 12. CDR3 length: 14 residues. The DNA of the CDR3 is TGTGCCAGCAGACCACAGGGGGTGCACGATACGCAGTATTTT. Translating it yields CASRPQGVHDTQYF.

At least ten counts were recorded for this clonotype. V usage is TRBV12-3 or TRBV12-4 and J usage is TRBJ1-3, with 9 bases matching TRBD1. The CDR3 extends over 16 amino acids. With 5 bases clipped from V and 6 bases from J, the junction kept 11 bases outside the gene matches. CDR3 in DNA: TGTGCCAGCAGTACTCGGGACAGGGTAGTATCAAACACCATATATTTT. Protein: CASSTRDRVVSNTIYF.

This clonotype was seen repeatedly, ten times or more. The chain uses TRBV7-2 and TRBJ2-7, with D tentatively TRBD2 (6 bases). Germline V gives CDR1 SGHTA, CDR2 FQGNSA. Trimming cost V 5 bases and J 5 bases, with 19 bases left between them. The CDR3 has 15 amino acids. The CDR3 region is CASSLSGPANHEQYF. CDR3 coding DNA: TGTGCCAGCAGCCTTAGCGGACCAGCCAACCACGAGCAGTACTTC.

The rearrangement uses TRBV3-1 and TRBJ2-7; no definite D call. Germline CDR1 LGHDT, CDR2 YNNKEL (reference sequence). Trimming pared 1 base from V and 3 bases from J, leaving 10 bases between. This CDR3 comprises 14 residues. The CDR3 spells CASSQGALNYEQYF. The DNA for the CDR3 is TGTGCCAGCAGCCAAGGCGCCCTGAACTACGAGCAGTACTTC.

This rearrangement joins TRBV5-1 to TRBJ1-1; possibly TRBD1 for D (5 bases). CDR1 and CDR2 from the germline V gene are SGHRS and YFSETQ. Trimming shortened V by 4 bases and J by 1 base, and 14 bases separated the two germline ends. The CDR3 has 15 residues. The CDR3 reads CASSVNPGQNTEAFF. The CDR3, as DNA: TGCGCCAGCAGCGTCAACCCCGGACAGAACACTGAAGCTTTCTTT.

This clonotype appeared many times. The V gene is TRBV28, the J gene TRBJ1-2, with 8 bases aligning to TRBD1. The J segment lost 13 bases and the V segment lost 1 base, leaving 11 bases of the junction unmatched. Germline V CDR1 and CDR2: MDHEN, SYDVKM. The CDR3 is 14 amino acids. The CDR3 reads CASSLYGGQVLGTF. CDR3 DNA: TGTGCCAGCAGTTTATATGGGGGACAGGTTCTTGGCACCTTC.

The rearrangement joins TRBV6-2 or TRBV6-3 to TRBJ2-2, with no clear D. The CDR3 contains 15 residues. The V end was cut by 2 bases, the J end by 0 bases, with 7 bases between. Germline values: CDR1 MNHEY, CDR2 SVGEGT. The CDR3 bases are TGTGCCAGCAGTTACCCTCCTACGAACACCGGGGAGCTGTTTTTT. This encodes CASSYPPTNTGELFF.

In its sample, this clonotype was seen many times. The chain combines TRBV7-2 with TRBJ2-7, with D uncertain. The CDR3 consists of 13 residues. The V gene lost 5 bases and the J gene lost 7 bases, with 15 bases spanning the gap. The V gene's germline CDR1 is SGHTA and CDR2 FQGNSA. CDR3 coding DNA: TGTGCCAGCAGCGCCGTTTGGGCGAATGAGCAGTACTTC. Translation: CASSAVWANEQYF.

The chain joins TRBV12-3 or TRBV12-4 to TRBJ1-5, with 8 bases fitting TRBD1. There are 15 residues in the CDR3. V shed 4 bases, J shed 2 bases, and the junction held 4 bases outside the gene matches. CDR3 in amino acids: CASSWGQDGNQPQHF. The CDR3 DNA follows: TGTGCCAGCAGTTGGGGACAGGATGGCAATCAGCCCCAGCATTTT.

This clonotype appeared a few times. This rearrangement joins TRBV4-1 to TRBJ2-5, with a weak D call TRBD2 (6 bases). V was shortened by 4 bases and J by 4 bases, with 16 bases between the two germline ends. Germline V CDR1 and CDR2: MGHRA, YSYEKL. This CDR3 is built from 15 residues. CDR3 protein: CASSPEQGGIETQYF. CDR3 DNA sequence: TGCGCCAGCAGCCCTGAGCAGGGCGGGATAGAGACCCAGTACTTC.

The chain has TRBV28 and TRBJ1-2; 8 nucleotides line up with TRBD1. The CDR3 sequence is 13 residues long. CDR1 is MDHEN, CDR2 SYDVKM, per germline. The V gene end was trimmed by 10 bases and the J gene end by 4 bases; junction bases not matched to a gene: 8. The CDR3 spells CATRAGGGYGYTF. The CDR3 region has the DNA TGTGCCACCCGGGCAGGGGGCGGCTATGGCTACACCTTC.

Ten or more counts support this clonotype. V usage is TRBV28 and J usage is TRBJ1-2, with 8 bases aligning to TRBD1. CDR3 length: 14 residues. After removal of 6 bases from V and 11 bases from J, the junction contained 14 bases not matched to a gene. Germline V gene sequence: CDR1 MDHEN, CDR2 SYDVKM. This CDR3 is CASSWASGQVGYTF. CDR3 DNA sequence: TGTGCCAGCAGCTGGGCCTCGGGACAGGTTGGGTACACCTTC.

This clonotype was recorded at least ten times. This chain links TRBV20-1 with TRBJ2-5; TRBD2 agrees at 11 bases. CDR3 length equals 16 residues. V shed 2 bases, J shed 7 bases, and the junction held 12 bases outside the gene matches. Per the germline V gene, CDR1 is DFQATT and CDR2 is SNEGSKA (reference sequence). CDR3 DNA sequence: TGCAGTGCTAGACACTCGGGTAGCGGGAGGGATGGGACCCAGTACTTC. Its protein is CSARHSGSGRDGTQYF.

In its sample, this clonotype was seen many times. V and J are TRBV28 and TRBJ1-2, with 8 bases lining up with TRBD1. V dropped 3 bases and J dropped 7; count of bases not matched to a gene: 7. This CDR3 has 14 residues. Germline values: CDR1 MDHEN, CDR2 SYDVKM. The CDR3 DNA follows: TGTGCCAGCAGTTTTCAGGACAGGGTGGCTGGCTACACCTTC. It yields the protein CASSFQDRVAGYTF.

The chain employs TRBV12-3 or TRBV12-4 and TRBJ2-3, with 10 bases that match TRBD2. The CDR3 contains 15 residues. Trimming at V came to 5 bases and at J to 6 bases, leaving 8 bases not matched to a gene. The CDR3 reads CASSLLAGVGDTQYF. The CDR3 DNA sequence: TGTGCCAGCAGTCTCCTAGCGGGAGTGGGGGATACGCAGTATTTT.

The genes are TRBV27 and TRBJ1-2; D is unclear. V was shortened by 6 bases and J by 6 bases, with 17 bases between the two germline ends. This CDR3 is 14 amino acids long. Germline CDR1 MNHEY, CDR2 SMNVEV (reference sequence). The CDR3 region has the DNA TGTGCCAGCAGGCATTCAAGGAGGAGGGATGGCTACACCTTC. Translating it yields CASRHSRRRDGYTF.

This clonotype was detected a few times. Here the CDR3 DNA reads TGTGCCAGCAGTGAGAGGCGCCTTAGCACAGATACGCAGTATTTT. This sequence encodes CASSERRLSTDTQYF. The chain uses TRBV25-1 and TRBJ2-3; no clear D. Trimming left V 3 bases short and J 0 bases short, with 10 bases between. Germline lookup yields CDR1 MGHDK and CDR2 SYGVNS. This CDR3 has 15 amino acids. Filled out from reference TRBV25-1 and TRBJ2-3, the complete variable domain reads EADIYQTPRYLVIGTGKKITLECSQTMGHDKMYWYQQDPGMELHLIHYSYGVNSTEKGDLSSESTVSRIRTEHFPLTLESARPSHTSQYLCASSERRLSTDTQYFGPGTRLTVL.

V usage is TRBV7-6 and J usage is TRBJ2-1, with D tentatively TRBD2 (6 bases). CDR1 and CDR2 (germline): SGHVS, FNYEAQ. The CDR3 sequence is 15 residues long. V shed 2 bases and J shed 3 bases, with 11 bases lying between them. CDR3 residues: CASSLQSGLYNEQFF. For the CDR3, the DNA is TGTGCCAGCAGCTTACAGAGCGGGCTCTACAATGAGCAGTTCTTC.

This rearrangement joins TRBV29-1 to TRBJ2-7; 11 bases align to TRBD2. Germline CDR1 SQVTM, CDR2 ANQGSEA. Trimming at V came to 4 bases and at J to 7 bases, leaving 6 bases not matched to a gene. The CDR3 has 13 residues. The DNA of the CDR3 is TGCAGCGTTGCGGTAGCGGGAGGGCGTGAGCAGTACTTC. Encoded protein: CSVAVAGGREQYF.

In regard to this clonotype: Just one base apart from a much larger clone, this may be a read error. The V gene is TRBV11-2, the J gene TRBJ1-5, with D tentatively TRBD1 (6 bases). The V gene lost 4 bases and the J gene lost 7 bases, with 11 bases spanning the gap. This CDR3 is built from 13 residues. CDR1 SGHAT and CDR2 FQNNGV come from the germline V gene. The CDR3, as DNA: TGTGCCAGCAGCTGGGGGGCGGACCAGCCCCAGCATTTT. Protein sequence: CASSWGADQPQHF.

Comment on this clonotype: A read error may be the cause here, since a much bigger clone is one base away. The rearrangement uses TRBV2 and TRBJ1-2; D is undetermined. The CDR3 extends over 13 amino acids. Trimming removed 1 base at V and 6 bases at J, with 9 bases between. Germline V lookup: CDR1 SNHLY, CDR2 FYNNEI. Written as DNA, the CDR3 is TGTGCCAGCAGTGAAGTGGGCAGGCATGGCTACACCTTC. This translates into CASSEVGRHGYTF.

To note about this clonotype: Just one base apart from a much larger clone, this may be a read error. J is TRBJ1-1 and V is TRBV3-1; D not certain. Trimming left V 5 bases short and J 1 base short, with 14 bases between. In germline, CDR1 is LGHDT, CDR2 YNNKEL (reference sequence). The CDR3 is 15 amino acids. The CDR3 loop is CASSVSVWANTEAFF. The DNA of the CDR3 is TGTGCCAGCAGCGTTTCAGTGTGGGCGAACACTGAAGCTTTCTTT.

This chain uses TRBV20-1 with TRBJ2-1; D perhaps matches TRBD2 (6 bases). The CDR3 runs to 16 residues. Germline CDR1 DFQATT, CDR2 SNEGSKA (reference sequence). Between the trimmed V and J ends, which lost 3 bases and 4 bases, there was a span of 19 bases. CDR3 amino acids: CSARRFAGGTYNEQFF. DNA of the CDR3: TGCAGTGCTAGGCGGTTTGCGGGCGGGACTTACAATGAGCAGTTCTTC.

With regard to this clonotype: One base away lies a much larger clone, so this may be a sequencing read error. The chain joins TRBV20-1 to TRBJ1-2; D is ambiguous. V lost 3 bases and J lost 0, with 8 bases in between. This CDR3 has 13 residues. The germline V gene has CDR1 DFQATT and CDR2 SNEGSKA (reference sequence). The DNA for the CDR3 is TGCAGTGCTAGCCTAAGCCCTAACTATGGCTACACCTTC. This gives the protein CSASLSPNYGYTF.

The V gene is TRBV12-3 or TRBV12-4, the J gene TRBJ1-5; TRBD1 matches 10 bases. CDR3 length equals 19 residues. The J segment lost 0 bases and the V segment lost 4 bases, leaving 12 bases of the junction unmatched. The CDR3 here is CASSYYSGTGDYSNQPQHF. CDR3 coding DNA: TGTGCCAGCAGTTATTACTCCGGGACAGGGGATTATAGCAATCAGCCCCAGCATTTT.